The rows below give T cell receptor beta chains drawn from one sample of a study of shared clonotypes between healthy human individuals. Clones were read by immunoSEQ multiplex PCR, and TCRdb kept only the in-frame ones, dropping some. Of some 500,000 clones in the sample, 90% to 97% were seen once. Sequences were obtained from naive CD4+ T cells sorted from blood. These receptors were taken from a woman aged 25 to 39 in good health. Each CDR3 is given with its conserved first and last residue. Each record gives: V gene, D gene, J gene, clone size, CDR3 DNA, CDR3 protein. The D gene is left open where the match is weak. Only part of the rows carry a size: once, few, many, or a class if the clone is expanded.

V: TRBV27; D: NA; J: TRBJ2-1; size: NA; DNA: TGTGCCAGCAGTCGTAAGCCGGGTGAGCAGTTCTTC; CDR3: CASSRKPGEQFF
V: TRBV19; D: TRBD1; J: TRBJ1-1; size: NA; DNA: TGTGCCAGTAGTAACTCGGGACAGGCTCTAGCTTTCTTT; CDR3: CASSNSGQALAFF
V: TRBV18; D: NA; J: TRBJ2-7; size: NA; DNA: TGTGCCAGCTCACCGGCTCGGCGGGATACCCACGAGCAGTACTTC; CDR3: CASSPARRDTHEQYF
V: TRBV28; D: TRBD2; J: TRBJ2-7; size: NA; DNA: TGTGCCAGCAGTTTAAGCCTAGCGGGATGGGGCTACGAGCAGTACTTC; CDR3: CASSLSLAGWGYEQYF
V: TRBV11-2; D: TRBD1; J: TRBJ2-7; size: NA; DNA: TGTGCCAGCAGCACCCGACAGGGGCCCACGTACTTC; CDR3: CASSTRQGPTYF
V: TRBV4-1; D: TRBD2; J: TRBJ2-7; size: NA; DNA: TGCGCCAGCAGCCAAGATCCGCTAGCGGATGCCTACGAGCAGTACTTC; CDR3: CASSQDPLADAYEQYF
V: TRBV6-5; D: TRBD2; J: TRBJ2-7; size: NA; DNA: TGTGCCAGCAGTTACTCCGACGCAAGCGGGAGGGACGAGCAGTACTTC; CDR3: CASSYSDASGRDEQYF
V: TRBV10-2; D: TRBD1; J: TRBJ1-2; size: NA; DNA: TGCGCCAGCAGTGAGTCGAGAGGGCAGGGGGCGCGCTATGGCTACACCTTC; CDR3: CASSESRGQGARYGYTF
V: TRBV28; D: TRBD1; J: TRBJ1-4; size: NA; DNA: TGTGCCACGGAGGGGGCTGCAACTAATGAAAAACTGTTTTTT; CDR3: CATEGAATNEKLFF
V: TRBV6-5; D: TRBD1; J: TRBJ2-2; size: NA; DNA: TGTGCCAGCAGTTACGACAGGGGGGCTGCCGGGGAGCTGTTTTTT; CDR3: CASSYDRGAAGELFF
V: TRBV5-8; D: NA; J: TRBJ1-3; size: once; DNA: TGTGCCAGCAGCTTGATTTGGATCTCTGGAAACACCATATATTTT; CDR3: CASSLIWISGNTIYF
V: TRBV5-4; D: TRBD2; J: TRBJ2-7; size: NA; DNA: TGTGCCAGCAGAAGTGGTCGGGAGGCCTCCTACGAGCAGTACTTC; CDR3: CASRSGREASYEQYF
V: TRBV5-1; D: NA; J: TRBJ2-1; size: NA; DNA: TGCGCCAGCAGCTTGACCCATTCGGTGGGTAATGAGCAGTTCTTC; CDR3: CASSLTHSVGNEQFF
V: TRBV27; D: NA; J: TRBJ2-7; size: NA; DNA: TGTGCCAGCAGTTTATACAGGGCCAACGAGCAGTACTTC; CDR3: CASSLYRANEQYF
V: TRBV10-1; D: NA; J: TRBJ2-7; size: NA; DNA: TGCGCCAGCAGTGAGTCAAAGGGATTCGCCTACGAGCAGTACTTC; CDR3: CASSESKGFAYEQYF
V: TRBV10-3; D: NA; J: TRBJ2-7; size: NA; DNA: TGTGCCATCAGTTCCTCTAGTGGAGGTGGCGAGCAGTACTTC; CDR3: CAISSSSGGGEQYF
V: TRBV5-4; D: NA; J: TRBJ2-7; size: NA; DNA: TGTGCCAGCAGCTCAAGACGGACGATCCCATACGAGCAGTACTTC; CDR3: CASSSRRTIPYEQYF
V: TRBV4-1; D: NA; J: TRBJ1-4; size: NA; DNA: TGCGCCAGCAGCCAAAGTGGGAAACTGTTTTTT; CDR3: CASSQSGKLFF
V: TRBV6-5; D: NA; J: TRBJ1-1; size: NA; DNA: TGTGCCAGCAGTAACTATGGGGGGGCTATGAACACTGAAGCTTTCTTT; CDR3: CASSNYGGAMNTEAFF
V: TRBV7-8; D: NA; J: TRBJ2-5; size: NA; DNA: TGTGCCAGCAGCCCGCGGACAGTATCGGAGACCCAGTACTTC; CDR3: CASSPRTVSETQYF
V: TRBV28; D: NA; J: TRBJ2-7; size: NA; DNA: TGTGCCAGCAGTTTAGCGTCCACCTACGAGCAGTACTTC; CDR3: CASSLASTYEQYF
V: TRBV25-1; D: NA; J: TRBJ2-3; size: NA; DNA: TGTGCCAGCAGTGAATCGTCGGGAGCTGGGACAGATACGCAGTATTTT; CDR3: CASSESSGAGTDTQYF
V: TRBV6-1; D: NA; J: TRBJ1-5; size: NA; DNA: TGTGCCAGCAGTGGGAAGGAACCAGGGGGCAATCAGCCCCAGCATTTT; CDR3: CASSGKEPGGNQPQHF
V: TRBV19; D: NA; J: TRBJ1-5; size: NA; DNA: TGTGCAAGTAGTTGGGGGTCTAGCAATCAGCCCCAGCATTTT; CDR3: CASSWGSSNQPQHF
V: TRBV10-2; D: NA; J: TRBJ2-5; size: NA; DNA: TGCGCCAGCAGTGAGCTAGAGACCCAGTACTTC; CDR3: CASSELETQYF
V: TRBV4-1; D: NA; J: TRBJ2-3; size: NA; DNA: TGCGCCAGCAGCCAAGGGAGGGCTAGCGGCACAGATACGCAGTATTTT; CDR3: CASSQGRASGTDTQYF
V: TRBV29-1; D: NA; J: TRBJ2-7; size: few; DNA: TGCAGCGTTGTAACGGGCTCCTACGAGCAGTACTTC; CDR3: CSVVTGSYEQYF
V: TRBV4-1; D: NA; J: TRBJ2-1; size: NA; DNA: TGCGCCAGCAGCCAAGCTTCAGTGCCACCCTACAACAATGAGCAGTTCTTC; CDR3: CASSQASVPPYNNEQFF
V: TRBV7-9; D: NA; J: TRBJ2-1; size: NA; DNA: TGTGCCAGCAGCCGGAAACAGCGGAATGAGCAGTTCTTC; CDR3: CASSRKQRNEQFF
V: TRBV6-1; D: NA; J: TRBJ2-4; size: NA; DNA: TGTGCCAGCAGTGAACAAGGGCCTAAGGCCAAAAACATTCAGTACTTC; CDR3: CASSEQGPKAKNIQYF
V: TRBV18; D: TRBD1; J: TRBJ1-5; size: NA; DNA: TGTGCCAGCTCACCACGGGACAGCGATCAGCCCCAGCATTTT; CDR3: CASSPRDSDQPQHF
V: TRBV28; D: NA; J: TRBJ2-7; size: NA; DNA: TGTGCCAGCAGTTTTGTTATGGGAGGTGTGGGACAGCCGACCTACCCCAGCTCCTACGAGCAGTACTTC; CDR3: CASSFVMGGVGQPTYPSSYEQYF
V: TRBV9; D: NA; J: TRBJ1-5; size: few; DNA: TGTGCCAGCAGCGTTCACGGAGTAGGTCAGCCCCAGCATTTT; CDR3: CASSVHGVGQPQHF
V: TRBV19; D: TRBD1; J: TRBJ2-7; size: NA; DNA: TGTGCCACCGCCCCGACAGGGAGCTCCTACGAGCAGTACTTC; CDR3: CATAPTGSSYEQYF
V: TRBV5-5; D: NA; J: TRBJ2-7; size: NA; DNA: TGTGCCAGCAGCTGGGGGAGAGCGGAAGGGCAGTACTTC; CDR3: CASSWGRAEGQYF
V: TRBV4-1; D: TRBD1; J: TRBJ1-3; size: NA; DNA: TGCGCCAGCAGCCTTGGGACAGGGGCGTACACCATATATTTT; CDR3: CASSLGTGAYTIYF
V: TRBV2; D: TRBD1; J: TRBJ1-3; size: NA; DNA: TGTGCCAGCAGCCTCCGGGACAGGACCCGCTCTGGAAACACCATATATTTT; CDR3: CASSLRDRTRSGNTIYF
V: TRBV4-2; D: TRBD2; J: TRBJ2-5; size: NA; DNA: TGTGCCAGCAGCCTGACGGGGACTAGCGGGAAAGAGACCCAGTACTTC; CDR3: CASSLTGTSGKETQYF
V: TRBV20-1; D: TRBD1; J: TRBJ1-2; size: NA; DNA: TGCAGTGCTCGGGACAGCCATGGCTACACCTTC; CDR3: CSARDSHGYTF
V: TRBV15; D: TRBD1; J: TRBJ2-5; size: once; DNA: TGTGCCACCAGAAAGACAGGGAAGGGGCAAGAGACCCAGTACTTC; CDR3: CATRKTGKGQETQYF
V: TRBV15; D: NA; J: TRBJ1-5; size: NA; DNA: TGTGCCACCAGCAAACAAACAGGGAGCAATCAGCCCCAGCATTTT; CDR3: CATSKQTGSNQPQHF
V: TRBV28; D: NA; J: TRBJ2-2; size: NA; DNA: TGTGCCAGCAGTTTCGGGAGCAGTACCGGGGAGCTGTTTTTT; CDR3: CASSFGSSTGELFF
V: TRBV11-2; D: NA; J: TRBJ2-7; size: NA; DNA: TGTGCCAGCAGCTTAGAGTTGGGGCGGGGACAGAGTTACGAGCAGTACTTC; CDR3: CASSLELGRGQSYEQYF
V: TRBV2; D: NA; J: TRBJ1-5; size: NA; DNA: TGTGCCAGCAGTGGAGGGATTAGCAATCAGCCCCAGCATTTT; CDR3: CASSGGISNQPQHF
V: TRBV4-2; D: NA; J: TRBJ2-7; size: NA; DNA: TGTGCCAGCAGCCAAGGGTCTCACGGGATGCCTTTCGACGAGCAGTACTTC; CDR3: CASSQGSHGMPFDEQYF
V: TRBV28; D: TRBD2; J: TRBJ2-7; size: NA; DNA: TGTGCCAGCAGTGCAACTAGCGGGGGCTCCTACGAGCAGTACTTC; CDR3: CASSATSGGSYEQYF
V: TRBV4-1; D: NA; J: TRBJ1-2; size: NA; DNA: TGCGCCAGCAGCCATCCAGCGGACCCCGTCATCTATGGCTACACCTTC; CDR3: CASSHPADPVIYGYTF
V: TRBV28; D: TRBD1; J: TRBJ1-1; size: NA; DNA: TGTGCCAGCAGTTTATTCCATCTAAGGACAGGAATCACTGAAGCTTTCTTT; CDR3: CASSLFHLRTGITEAFF
V: TRBV18; D: NA; J: TRBJ2-5; size: NA; DNA: TGTGCCAGCTCACCGACAGACTACCAAGAGACCCAGTACTTC; CDR3: CASSPTDYQETQYF
V: TRBV11-3; D: NA; J: TRBJ2-7; size: NA; DNA: TGTGCCAGCAGCTCCTGGACAGTATCCTACGAGCAGTACTTC; CDR3: CASSSWTVSYEQYF
V: TRBV19; D: TRBD1; J: TRBJ2-1; size: NA; DNA: TGTGCCAGTACCAATGGGACCCAGTGGGGGACAGGGGACAATGAGCAGTTCTTC; CDR3: CASTNGTQWGTGDNEQFF
V: TRBV5-1; D: TRBD2; J: TRBJ2-1; size: NA; DNA: TGCGCCAGCAGCCTACACCGGACTAGCGAGGGGGTTTTGGCCTACAATGAGCAGTTCTTC; CDR3: CASSLHRTSEGVLAYNEQFF
V: TRBV18; D: NA; J: TRBJ2-2; size: NA; DNA: TGTGCCAGCTCACAAACTAACTCCGGGGAGCTGTTTTTT; CDR3: CASSQTNSGELFF
V: TRBV6-1; D: NA; J: TRBJ2-5; size: NA; DNA: TGTGCCAGCAGTATGATGGGCGGGGAGACCCAGTACTTC; CDR3: CASSMMGGETQYF
V: TRBV4-1; D: TRBD1; J: TRBJ2-1; size: NA; DNA: TGCGCCAGCAGCCAAGCGGACAGGCGACCCAAGGATGAGCAGTTCTTC; CDR3: CASSQADRRPKDEQFF
V: TRBV11-2; D: TRBD2; J: TRBJ2-3; size: NA; DNA: TGTGCCAGCAGCGTAACTAGCGGGACGACAGATACGCAGTATTTT; CDR3: CASSVTSGTTDTQYF
V: TRBV28; D: NA; J: TRBJ1-3; size: NA; DNA: TGTGCCAGCACCCCAGGGTTCAGAAGAAACACCATATATTTT; CDR3: CASTPGFRRNTIYF